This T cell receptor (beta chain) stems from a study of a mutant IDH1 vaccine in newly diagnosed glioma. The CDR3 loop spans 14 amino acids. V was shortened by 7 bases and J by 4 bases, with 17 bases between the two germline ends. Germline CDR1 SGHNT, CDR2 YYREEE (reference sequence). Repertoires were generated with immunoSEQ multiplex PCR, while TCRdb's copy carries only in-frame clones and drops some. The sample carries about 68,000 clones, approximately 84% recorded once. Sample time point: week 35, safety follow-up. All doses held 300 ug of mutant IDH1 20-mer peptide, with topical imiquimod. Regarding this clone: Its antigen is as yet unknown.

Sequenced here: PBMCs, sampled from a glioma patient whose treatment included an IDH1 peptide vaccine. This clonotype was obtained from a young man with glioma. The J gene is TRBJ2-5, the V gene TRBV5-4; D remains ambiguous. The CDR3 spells CASRRDRTPETQYF. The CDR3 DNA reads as TGTGCCAGCCGAAGGGATAGGACCCCAGAGACCCAGTACTTC.